This TCR beta chain was captured in a study of blood T cell repertoires in COVID-19 (dated by TCRdb to 2018 to 2021). Turning to the overall study: Collaborator samples came from the United States, Italy and Spain and covered acute and convalescent phases of COVID-19. The material from the prospective study consisted of cDNA or gDNA derived from T cells, B-cell-depleted T cells, or PBMCs. A de-identified subject ID, COVID-19 status, age in years and sex were almost always included in the sample metadata. HLA class I and class II types, where available, came from metadata supplied by the sample provider rather than from assay-based typing. The dataset comprised deeply sampled blood TCRbeta repertoires from subjects exposed to, actively infected with, or recovered from COVID-19. The repertoires were made available in a free public database intended to serve as a resource for research on the immune response to SARS-CoV-2. Samples came from the ongoing ImmuneRACE study (first 160 participants) plus 1,254 subjects from 6 global collaborators. General findings and caveats noted by the study authors: Clinical and demographic metadata were provided uncurated, with the amount varying by source and participant.

Whole blood was collected in K2EDTA tubes by collaborating institutions according to the institutions' own protocols. For TCRbeta analysis, collaborators shipped samples in one of three forms: frozen whole blood, isolated PBMCs, or DNA extracted from either of those sample types. TCRbeta CDR3 regions were amplified from genomic DNA using the immunoSEQ Assay, a bias-controlled multiplex PCR. From the authors' description of their analysis: Nucleated cell counts per sample were estimated from amplification of reference gene primers within the assay. To quantify the absolute abundance of each unique TCRbeta CDR3 rearrangement, sequence reads were collapsed and filtered. Productive Simpson clonality was computed per sample as the square root of Simpson's diversity index over productive rearrangements. TCRdb limited this immuneACCESS table to in-frame rearrangements with V and J called. A share of clones is missing; checked studies link under half to unresolved V genes, and the rest is unexplained. That table is the source of V, J and clone size, and D and trimming were worked out from the DNA. In all, the sample holds about 220,000 clones, and 80% to 85% of those were seen once. The top ten clones comprise roughly 2.4% of the sample.

The CDR3 starts with the cysteine, ends with the phenylalanine, and has 13 residues. Only the CDR3 part of the read is kept: 39 bases, read in frame from the first base. CDR1 GTSNPN and CDR2 SVGIG were looked up in the germline V gene (reference sequence). Between the V and J ends, shortened by 4 bases and 5 bases respectively, the junction contains 14 bases. Concerning this clone itself: This clone's antigen is unknown. Per-nucleotide qualities are absent, and no much larger clonotype sits a single base away.

The TCR sequence derives from an older woman with acute or convalescent COVID-19. The chain is made from TRBV30 and TRBJ2-5, with the D gene not clear enough to name. Material: peripheral blood. The DNA reads as follows: TGTGCCTGGATGGTACAAGCCGGGGAGACCCAGTACTTC. Its coded protein is CAWMVQAGETQYF. With the portions outside the CDR3 filled from the reference TRBV30 and TRBJ2-5 genes, the complete variable region becomes SQTIHQWPATLVQPVGSPLSLECTVEGTSNPNLYWYRQAAGRGLQLLFYSVGIGQISSEVPQNLSASRPQDRQFILSSKKLLLSDSGFYLCAWMVQAGETQYFGPGTRLLVL.